Shown below are 17 T cell receptor beta chains from a single sample sequenced in a study of cytomegalovirus exposure and HLA in healthy donors. This PCR relied on a set of 60 Vbeta primers and 13 Jbeta primers. TCRdb's table, derived via immunoSEQ multiplex PCR, lists solely in-frame clones and lacks some. This table has fewer than 200,000 clones, about four fifths appearing once. The sample taken for sequencing was PBMCs. These receptors all come from a woman younger than 30 in good health and CMV-seronegative.

The chain employs TRBV7-9 and TRBJ1-1, with unresolved D. Germline loops: CDR1 SEHNR, CDR2 FQNEAQ (reference sequence). The CDR3 is 14 amino acids. Between the trimmed V and J ends, which lost 5 bases and 5 bases, there was a span of 15 bases. Here the CDR3 DNA reads TGTGCCAGCAGCGTCAGTCTAGGTGGGACTGAAGCTTTCTTT. Translating gives CASSVSLGGTEAFF.

The rearrangement uses TRBV15 and TRBJ2-3; a possible D gene is TRBD2 (5 bases). Trimming removed 0 bases from V and 4 bases from J, with 11 bases in between. In germline, CDR1 is LNHNV, CDR2 YYDKDF (reference sequence). This CDR3 is 15 amino acids long. CDR3 loop: CATSREASLADTQYF. CDR3 nucleotide sequence: TGTGCCACCAGCAGAGAGGCTAGCTTGGCAGATACGCAGTATTTT.

This clone was detected only once. The chain recombines TRBV11-2 with TRBJ2-4; a weak D match, TRBD1 (6 bases). Trimming removed 3 bases at V and 6 bases at J, with 15 bases between. The CDR3 covers 15 residues. The germline gives CDR1 SGHAT, CDR2 FQNNGV. CDR3 nucleotides: TGTGCCAGCAGCTTCCTTCTGCAGGGGAGAAACATTCAGTACTTC. This codes for CASSFLLQGRNIQYF.

V is TRBV2 and J is TRBJ2-1, with TRBD2 as a possible D gene (6 bases). Deletions cut 4 bases from V and 2 bases from J, with 12 bases between. Germline V gene sequence: CDR1 SNHLY, CDR2 FYNNEI. CDR3 size: 15 residues. This CDR3 is CASSGKRVAYNEQFF. CDR3 coding DNA: TGTGCCAGCAGTGGAAAGCGGGTCGCCTACAATGAGCAGTTCTTC.

The chain employs TRBV10-2 and TRBJ2-7, with D possibly TRBD1 on 5 matching bases. Germline V gene sequence: CDR1 WSHSY, CDR2 SAAADI. The CDR3 is 13 amino acids. Trimming shortened V by 7 bases and J by 0 bases, and 10 bases separated the two germline ends. CDR3 nucleotide sequence: TGCGCCAGCAAAATCGACAGCTCCTACGAGCAGTACTTC. Its protein product is CASKIDSSYEQYF.

The chain has TRBV27 and TRBJ2-7; 8 bases line up with TRBD1. The ends lost 6 bases at V and 5 bases at J; junction bases unmatched: 6. Germline V gene data show CDR1 as MNHEY and CDR2 as SMNVEV (reference sequence). The CDR3 sequence is 13 residues long. The CDR3 nucleotides read TGTGCCAGCAGCAGGACAGGGCAAAACGAGCAGTACTTC. This gives the protein CASSRTGQNEQYF.

The V call is TRBV30, the J call TRBJ2-3; D is unresolved. This CDR3 is 16 amino acids long. V dropped 0 bases and J dropped 2 bases, with 15 bases sitting between them. Germline V gene sequence: CDR1 GTSNPN, CDR2 SVGIG (reference sequence). Written as DNA, the CDR3 is TGTGCCTGGAGTGTACTGACTCTGCGAAACACAGATACGCAGTATTTT. Its translation is CAWSVLTLRNTDTQYF.

This chain links TRBV15 with TRBJ1-1, with D perhaps matching TRBD1 (6 bases). The V end lost 1 base, the J end lost 10 bases, and 19 bases lay between the germline ends. The CDR3 contains 15 residues. Per germline, CDR1 LNHNV and CDR2 YYDKDF (reference sequence). The CDR3 coding sequence is TGTGCCACCAGCAGAGGGGGGACACCCACCAGCGGAGCTTTCTTT. It encodes CATSRGGTPTSGAFF.

The V gene is TRBV9, the J gene TRBJ1-1; a possible D gene is TRBD1 (6 bases). The germline V gene has CDR1 SGDLS and CDR2 YYNGEE. The CDR3 totals 16 residues. V gave up 4 bases and J gave up 4 bases, with 20 bases separating them. The CDR3 nucleotides read TGTGCCAGCAGCACCCGATCTGGCAGGGGATTCACTGAAGCTTTCTTT. Residues: CASSTRSGRGFTEAFF.

V is TRBV7-9 and J is TRBJ2-1, with 11 positions matching TRBD2. CDR1 and CDR2 from the germline V gene are SEHNR and FQNEAQ (reference sequence). The ends lost 3 bases at V and 2 bases at J; junction bases unmatched: 12. The CDR3 extends over 19 amino acids. CDR3 nucleotides: TGTGCCAGCAGCTTCCTGGGGACTAGCGGAAAGAATCCCTACAATGAGCAGTTCTTC. Its protein product is CASSFLGTSGKNPYNEQFF.

The V call is TRBV5-4, the J call TRBJ1-2, with TRBD1 matching over 9 bases. Germline lookup yields CDR1 SGHNT and CDR2 YYREEE (reference sequence). Unmatched junction bases numbered 4, after V lost 4 bases and J lost 0 bases. CDR3 length: 15 residues. Here the CDR3 DNA reads TGTGCCAGCAGCCCCCGGACAGGGGCTAACTATGGCTACACCTTC. Its protein product is CASSPRTGANYGYTF.

Points on this clone: One junction end disagrees with the germline gene, perhaps due to a read error. The CDR3 reads CASSSRAGISDQPQHF. The CDR3 DNA reads TGTGCCAGCAGCTCCCGGGCCGGGATTAGCGATCAGCCCCAGCATTTT. The chain joins TRBV5-6 to TRBJ1-5; no definite D call. CDR1 is SGHDT, CDR2 YYEEEE, per germline. The CDR3 loop spans 16 amino acids.

This clone was counted a single time. The chain recombines TRBV6-1 with TRBJ1-3; D is unclear. Trimming pared 6 bases from V and 2 bases from J, leaving 8 bases between. CDR3 length: 13 amino acids. Germline CDR1 and CDR2: MNHNS and SASEGT. The CDR3 DNA is TGTGCCAGCAGACGAGAGGCTGGAAACACCATATATTTT. This encodes CASRREAGNTIYF.

This rearrangement joins TRBV20-1 to TRBJ2-7, with D possibly being TRBD1 (5 bases). Deletions cut 4 bases from V and 3 bases from J, with 7 bases between. Germline V gene lookup returns CDR1 DFQATT and CDR2 SNEGSKA (reference sequence). The CDR3 is 11 residues long. CDR3 nucleotide sequence: TGCAGTGCTAAGGGGAACTACGAGCAGTACTTC. This codes for CSAKGNYEQYF.

The rearrangement links TRBV6-4 to TRBJ2-3; 15 nucleotides align to TRBD2. The J segment lost 6 bases and the V segment lost 6 bases, leaving 7 bases of the junction unmatched. The CDR3 totals 16 residues. Germline CDR1 is MRHNA and CDR2 is SNTAGT. In DNA, the CDR3 is TGTGCCAGCAGCCAAGGACTAGCGGGAGGGAGTGATACGCAGTATTTT. This sequence encodes CASSQGLAGGSDTQYF.

The CDR3: CSVEGQDYGYTF. For the CDR3, the DNA is TGCAGCGTTGAAGGTCAGGACTATGGCTACACCTTC. V gene TRBV29-1 combines with J gene TRBJ1-2; D is uncertain. CDR3 length: 12 amino acids. Germline V CDR1 and CDR2: SQVTM, ANQGSEA. V was cut by 1 base and J by 3 bases, with 6 bases left in between.

J is TRBJ2-5 and V is TRBV5-4, with D possibly being TRBD2 (6 bases). Germline CDR1 SGHNT, CDR2 YYREEE (reference sequence). V was trimmed by 2 bases and J by 1 base, leaving 9 bases between them. The CDR3 is made up of 14 amino acids. The CDR3 bases are TGTGCCAGCAGCTTAGCGGGTAGCCAAGAGACCCAGTACTTC. Its protein product is CASSLAGSQETQYF.